The entry below describes one T cell receptor (beta chain). Its antigen remains unknown. The data originate from a study of T cell responses to AZD1222 COVID-19 vaccine. Study-level points and caveats: A reported finding is that nearly half of spike-specific TCRs target unmutated variant regions. Most donors were white British and more were female, and clonal diversity was possibly underestimated.

There are 14 residues in the CDR3. V lost 2 bases and J 0 bases, leaving 7 bases between the germline ends. From germline, CDR1 is KGHSH and CDR2 LQKENI. Sequencing was performed with immunoSEQ multiplex PCR; in TCRdb, only in-frame clones are kept and a portion is missing. The sample lists 110,000 to 150,000 clones, 92% seen once, with roughly 3.4% in the top ten. The chain has TRBV18 and TRBJ1-1; tentative D call: TRBD1 (6 bases). Here the sequenced sample was peripheral blood, taken 28 days after the second AZD1222 dose. The sequence derives from an adult who received the AZD1222 COVID-19 vaccine. The CDR3 loop is CASSPGGLNTEAFF. DNA for the CDR3: TGTGCCAGCTCACCAGGGGGGCTGAACACTGAAGCTTTCTTT.